The rows below give T cell receptor beta chains drawn from one sample of a study of blood T cell repertoires in COVID-19. The data were produced by immunoSEQ multiplex PCR, yet TCRdb's version contains in-frame clones alone and is incomplete. Counted here are about 530,000 clones, less than 90% occurring once; the ten biggest clones make up roughly 7.4%. The sample comprised peripheral blood. Receptors originate from a woman aged 50 to 65 with COVID-19, enrolled during active disease. CDR3s include the opening cysteine and the closing phenylalanine or tryptophan. A D gene is named only where the DNA matches it firmly. Rows may omit the clone size; those that give it use once, few, many or a size class.

V	J	D	size	CDR3	DNA
TRBV27	TRBJ2-2	TRBD2	-	CASTDPGGANTGELFF	TGTGCCAGCACGGACCCGGGGGGGGCTAACACCGGGGAGCTGTTTTTT
TRBV2	TRBJ1-5	-	few	CASSEGSFQGNQPQHF	TGTGCCAGCAGTGAAGGGTCATTTCAGGGCAATCAGCCCCAGCATTTT
TRBV6-5	TRBJ1-4	TRBD1	-	CASSYSRGGGEKLFF	TGTGCCAGCAGTTACTCGAGAGGGGGCGGTGAAAAACTGTTTTTT
TRBV5-1	TRBJ2-2	TRBD2	-	CASSFTSGGYANTGELFF	TGCGCCAGCAGCTTCACTAGCGGGGGGTACGCGAACACCGGGGAGCTGTTTTTT
TRBV5-1	TRBJ2-5	TRBD2	-	CASSRLSSGGASGVRETQYF	TGCGCCAGCAGTCGTCTCTCTAGCGGGGGGGCGTCAGGGGTTCGAGAGACCCAGTACTTC
TRBV10-1	TRBJ2-3	TRBD2	once	CASSESGGTDTQYF	TGCGCCAGCAGTGAGAGCGGGGGCACAGATACGCAGTATTTT
TRBV4-1	TRBJ2-7	-	-	CASSPRLANSYEQYF	TGCGCCAGCAGCCCCCGTCTGGCAAACTCCTACGAGCAGTACTTC
TRBV6-5	TRBJ2-3	-	-	CASRLAALSTDTQYF	TGTGCCAGCAGACTTGCAGCGCTTAGCACAGATACGCAGTATTTT
TRBV7-8	TRBJ1-2	-	-	CASTRGGTGNYGYTF	TGTGCCAGCACCCGAGGGGGAACAGGGAACTATGGCTACACCTTC
TRBV12-3/TRBV12-4	TRBJ1-1	TRBD1	-	CASSLTDRGEAFF	TGTGCCAGCAGTTTGACCGACAGGGGTGAAGCTTTCTTT
TRBV11-2	TRBJ1-2	-	-	CASSRYPNKRDTYYGYTF	TGTGCCAGCAGCCGTTATCCGAATAAGCGGGACACCTACTATGGCTACACCTTC
TRBV24-1	TRBJ2-7	TRBD2	-	CATSDRTSSEQYF	TGTGCCACCAGTGACCGGACTAGTAGCGAGCAGTACTTC
TRBV5-4	TRBJ1-2	-	-	CASSRGETGPYGYTF	TGTGCCAGCAGCCGGGGGGAGACGGGACCCTATGGCTACACCTTC
TRBV24-1	TRBJ2-1	-	-	CATSGSRSYNEQFF	TGTGCCACCAGTGGGAGTCGGTCCTACAATGAGCAGTTCTTC
TRBV19	TRBJ2-3	TRBD2	-	CASSIGRGGAADTQYF	TGTGCCAGTAGTATCGGACGCGGGGGAGCCGCGGATACGCAGTATTTT
TRBV13	TRBJ2-7	-	-	CASSLGGMTKEQYF	TGTGCCAGCAGCTTAGGGGGCATGACGAAGGAGCAGTACTTC
TRBV13	TRBJ1-4	-	-	CASSSRGGGEKLFF	TGTGCCAGCAGCTCCCGGGGAGGTGGAGAAAAACTGTTTTTT
TRBV24-1	TRBJ2-2	TRBD1	-	CATSAGQGYPDTGELFF	TGTGCCACCAGTGCGGGACAGGGCTATCCCGACACCGGGGAGCTGTTTTTT
TRBV6-5	TRBJ2-7	TRBD1	-	CASRTGQGAYEQYF	TGTGCCAGCAGGACGGGACAGGGGGCCTACGAGCAGTACTTC
TRBV2	TRBJ1-2	-	-	CASILRGGWHGYTF	TGTGCCAGCATCCTACGGGGGGGCTGGCATGGCTACACCTTC
TRBV30	TRBJ1-1	-	few	CAWSAGAGDTEAFF	TGTGCCTGGAGTGCCGGGGCAGGGGACACTGAAGCTTTCTTT
TRBV5-5	TRBJ1-6	TRBD1	-	CASSFSGTDNSPLHF	TGTGCCAGCAGCTTCTCCGGGACAGATAATTCACCCCTCCACTTT
TRBV19	TRBJ2-3	-	-	CASRPRGSGTDTQYF	TGTGCCAGTAGACCCAGGGGATCTGGCACAGATACGCAGTATTTT
TRBV12-3/TRBV12-4	TRBJ1-1	-	few	CASSLFTNTEAFF	TGTGCCAGCAGTTTATTCACTAACACTGAAGCTTTCTTT
TRBV30	TRBJ2-7	-	-	CAWAGSYEQYF	TGTGCCTGGGCAGGGTCCTACGAGCAGTACTTC
TRBV11-3	TRBJ2-1	-	-	CASSSLLENEQFF	TGTGCCAGCAGCTCCTTGTTGGAGAATGAGCAGTTCTTC
TRBV11-3	TRBJ2-1	-	-	CASSPKSWEEQFF	TGTGCCAGCAGCCCGAAATCGTGGGAGGAGCAGTTCTTC
TRBV2	TRBJ1-1	-	-	CASSDRGSTAFF	TGTGCCAGCAGTGACAGGGGATCTACGGCTTTCTTT
TRBV10-3	TRBJ2-4	TRBD1	-	CAISESRGQPPCF	TGTGCCATCAGTGAGTCGAGGGGACAGCCCCCTTGCTTC
TRBV5-4	TRBJ2-3	TRBD2	-	CASSSPAGGTDTQYF	TGTGCCAGCAGCAGCCCAGCGGGGGGGACAGATACGCAGTATTTT
TRBV6-5	TRBJ1-2	TRBD1	-	CASSSTGYYGYTF	TGTGCCAGCAGCTCGACAGGGTACTATGGCTACACCTTC
TRBV11-2	TRBJ1-3	-	-	CASSLGQKGNTIYF	TGTGCCAGCAGCTTAGGGCAGAAGGGAAACACCATATATTTT
TRBV24-1	TRBJ2-7	-	-	CATSDLQGYEQYF	TGTGCCACCAGTGATTTGCAGGGGTACGAGCAGTACTTC
TRBV5-1	TRBJ1-4	-	once	CASSQSGLRGEKLFF	TGCGCCAGCAGCCAGTCGGGCCTCCGGGGTGAAAAACTGTTTTTT
TRBV5-4	TRBJ1-1	-	once	CASSSVSRGGTEAFF	TGTGCCAGCAGCTCAGTGAGCAGGGGTGGGACTGAAGCTTTCTTT
TRBV18	TRBJ2-5	-	-	CASSPASQETQYF	TGTGCCAGCTCACCAGCCAGCCAAGAGACCCAGTACTTC
TRBV27	TRBJ2-7	TRBD1	-	CASSQGTGANYEQYF	TGTGCCAGCAGTCAAGGGACAGGGGCTAACTACGAGCAGTACTTC
TRBV29-1	TRBJ2-7	TRBD1	-	CSVGDRGSIKGYEQYF	TGCAGCGTCGGGGACAGGGGCTCAATTAAGGGCTACGAGCAGTACTTC
TRBV10-1	TRBJ1-2	-	once	CASITREDTF	TGCGCCAGCATCACCAGGGAGGACACCTTC
TRBV19	TRBJ2-3	TRBD2	once	CASSIVWLGGESGSTDTQYF	TGTGCCAGTAGTATAGTGTGGCTGGGAGGGGAATCGGGGAGCACAGATACGCAGTATTTT
TRBV5-1	TRBJ2-1	TRBD2	-	CASSGVTSGRHNEQFF	TGCGCCAGCAGCGGGGTGACTAGCGGGAGACACAATGAGCAGTTCTTC
TRBV4-1	TRBJ2-3	TRBD2	once	CASSTRLAGGITDTQYF	TGCGCCAGCAGCACCCGACTAGCGGGGGGCATCACAGATACGCAGTATTTT
TRBV7-9	TRBJ1-2	TRBD1	-	CASSPTGYYGYTF	TGTGCCAGCAGCCCGACAGGGTACTATGGCTACACCTTC
TRBV9	TRBJ2-7	TRBD1	-	CASSSQGAGEQYF	TGTGCCAGCTCATCACAGGGGGCGGGCGAGCAGTACTTC
TRBV5-1	TRBJ1-2	-	once	CASSLESSGLNGYTF	TGCGCCAGCAGCTTGGAGTCCTCGGGGTTAAATGGCTACACCTTC
TRBV7-3	TRBJ1-6	TRBD1	few	CASSATYTGVSPLHF	TGTGCCAGCAGCGCTACATACACAGGGGTATCACCCCTCCACTTT
TRBV30	TRBJ1-1	-	few	CAWSSPTNTEAFF	TGTGCCTGGAGTTCTCCGACAAACACTGAAGCTTTCTTT
TRBV19	TRBJ1-2	-	-	CASSDYSVYTF	TGTGCCAGTAGTGACTACTCCGTCTACACCTTC
TRBV9	TRBJ2-3	TRBD2	-	CASSVRLAADTQYF	TGTGCCAGCAGCGTACGACTAGCTGCAGATACGCAGTATTTT